Below, 30 T cell receptor beta chains from the same sample are listed, as sequenced in a study of control samples from healthy donors and cancer patients. The method was immunoSEQ multiplex PCR; TCRdb's version includes in-frame clones alone and lacks a portion of them. The profile shows about 270,000 clones, about 80% of them singletons. The source material was PBMCs. These receptors were collected from a woman aged 55 to 70 with lung cancer.

This clone was detected a few times. The genes are TRBV6-6 and TRBJ1-2; D uncertain. Germline CDR1 reads MNHNY; CDR2 reads SVGAGI (reference sequence). This CDR3 has 13 residues. V lost 4 bases and J lost 8, with 14 bases in between. CDR3 in DNA: TGTGCCAGCAGTTCGACCGCGCAAGGGGGCTACACCTTC. Translation: CASSSTAQGGYTF.

The chain's CDR3 is CASSYDGFSGNTIYF. CDR3 coding DNA: TGTGCCAGCAGTTACGATGGATTCTCTGGAAACACCATATATTTT. The rearrangement joins TRBV6-5 to TRBJ1-3, with D unresolved. The V gene lost 2 bases and the J gene lost 0 bases, with 8 bases spanning the gap. The CDR3 spans 15 residues. CDR1 MNHEY and CDR2 SVGAGI come from the germline V gene.

The gene calls are TRBV6-5 and TRBJ1-1; maybe TRBD1 (5 bases). V was pared by 2 bases and J by 4 bases, with 8 bases between. The CDR3 runs to 13 residues. Germline V CDR1 and CDR2: MNHEY, SVGAGI. The CDR3 sequence is CASSYGGGTEAFF. DNA for the CDR3: TGTGCCAGCAGTTACGGCGGGGGCACTGAAGCTTTCTTT.

This chain connects TRBV28 to TRBJ2-7; TRBD2 aligns across 7 bases. Losses at the gene ends were 6 bases for V and 3 bases for J; bases not matched to a gene: 11. CDR1 and CDR2 from the germline V gene are MDHEN and SYDVKM. The CDR3 consists of 15 residues. The CDR3 here is CASRTLGEGLYEQYF. CDR3 sequence (DNA): TGTGCCAGCAGAACCTTGGGGGAGGGCCTCTACGAGCAGTACTTC.

CDR3 in amino acids: CASSSRRAGDTEAFF. The CDR3 bases are TGTGCCAGCAGCTCCAGAAGAGCAGGAGACACTGAAGCTTTCTTT. The chain couples TRBV11-2 to TRBJ1-1; the D is unclear. Per the germline V gene, CDR1 is SGHAT and CDR2 is FQNNGV. The CDR3 consists of 15 residues. V was shortened by 4 bases and J by 3 bases, with 15 bases between the two germline ends. The whole variable domain, remainder taken from reference TRBV11-2 and TRBJ1-1, is EAGVAQSPRYKIIEKRQSVAFWCNPISGHATLYWYQQILGQGPKLLIQFQNNGVVDDSQLPKDRFSAERLKGVDSTLKIQPAKLEDSAVYLCASSSRRAGDTEAFFGQGTRLTVV.

V and J are TRBV19 and TRBJ1-1; no clear D. The CDR3 has 14 residues. Per germline, CDR1 LNHDA and CDR2 SQIVND (reference sequence). V was pared by 8 bases and J by 0 bases, with 13 bases between. CDR3 in amino acids: CASRTELMNTEAFF. CDR3 sequence (DNA): TGTGCCAGTCGAACTGAACTCATGAACACTGAAGCTTTCTTT.

V is TRBV7-3 and J is TRBJ1-6, with D hard to call. CDR3 size: 15 residues. In germline, CDR1 is SGHTA, CDR2 FQGTGA. Trimming pared 5 bases from V and 3 bases from J, leaving 11 bases between. CDR3 in amino acids: CASSQDGLYNSPLHF. The CDR3, as DNA: TGTGCCAGCAGCCAGGACGGGCTCTATAATTCACCCCTCCACTTT.

The CDR3 spells CASSEGEVGNEKLFF. The DNA of the CDR3 is TGCGCCAGCAGCGAGGGGGAGGTTGGGAATGAAAAACTGTTTTTT. The chain has TRBV5-1 and TRBJ1-4, with D maybe TRBD1 (6 bases). The CDR3 consists of 15 residues. V was pared by 4 bases and J by 5 bases, with 15 bases between. The V gene's germline CDR1 is SGHRS and CDR2 YFSETQ.

The chain recombines TRBV14 with TRBJ2-3; 14 nucleotides line up with TRBD2. The V segment lost 0 bases and the J segment 2 bases; nucleotides outside the gene matches: 10. The V gene's germline CDR1 is SGHDN and CDR2 FVKESK. CDR3 size: 20 residues. The CDR3 region has the DNA TGTGCCAGCAGCCAAGACTGGGGGACTAGCGGGAGCGGGATCACAGATACGCAGTATTTT. Translation: CASSQDWGTSGSGITDTQYF.

The chain recombines TRBV6-1 with TRBJ2-7; no clear D gene. Trimming removed 3 bases from V and 2 bases from J, with 11 bases in between. The CDR3 sequence is 14 residues long. Germline CDR1 is MNHNS and CDR2 is SASEGT. DNA of the CDR3: TGTGCCAGCAGTGAGACACGAGGAGCCTACGAGCAGTACTTC. As protein: CASSETRGAYEQYF.

This sequence joins TRBV10-3 and TRBJ1-1, with D possibly matching TRBD1 (5 bases). This CDR3 contains 13 residues. V lost 8 bases, J lost 3 bases, and 13 bases lay in between. Looked up from germline, CDR1 is ENHRY and CDR2 is SYGVKD. In DNA, the CDR3 is TGTGCCATCGCCCCTCGGGGGGACACTGAAGCTTTCTTT. Its protein product is CAIAPRGDTEAFF.

The chain combines TRBV5-5 with TRBJ1-2; maybe TRBD1 (5 bases). CDR1 and CDR2 (germline): SGHKS, YYEKEE (reference sequence). Trimming shortened V by 4 bases and J by 8 bases, and 12 bases separated the two germline ends. The CDR3 contains 12 residues. CDR3 sequence (DNA): TGTGCCAGCAGCCGGGACGGGGTGGGCTACACCTTC. It yields the protein CASSRDGVGYTF.

Note on this clone: Other DNA sequences in this sample translate to the same CDR3. The chain has TRBV7-9 and TRBJ2-7, with 10 bases lining up with TRBD1. The junction had 2 bases not matched to a gene; V was cut back by 4 bases and J by 2 bases. The CDR3 spans 14 residues. Germline V gene sequence: CDR1 SEHNR, CDR2 FQNEAQ (reference sequence). The CDR3 reads CASSSGTGAYEQYF. DNA of the CDR3: TGTGCCAGCAGCTCGGGGACAGGGGCCTACGAGCAGTACTTC.

The chain links TRBV15 to TRBJ1-3; D may be TRBD1 (5 bases). Germline CDR1 reads LNHNV; CDR2 reads YYDKDF (reference sequence). The CDR3 consists of 14 residues. V was shortened by 7 bases and J by 4 bases, with 14 bases between the two germline ends. CDR3 sequence: CATTRAREGNTIYF. As DNA, the CDR3 is TGTGCCACCACCAGGGCCAGGGAGGGAAACACCATATATTTT.

V and J are TRBV2 and TRBJ2-3, with TRBD1 identical over 8 bases. Germline lookup yields CDR1 SNHLY and CDR2 FYNNEI. The V and J ends lost 2 bases and 5 bases, in that order; junction bases with no gene match: 6. The CDR3 consists of 15 residues. The chain's CDR3 is CASSESQGAEDTQYF. CDR3 nucleotides: TGTGCCAGCAGTGAATCCCAGGGGGCTGAAGATACGCAGTATTTT.

The chain carries TRBV9 and TRBJ2-1; TRBD1 aligns across 10 bases. The germline V gene encodes CDR1 SGDLS and CDR2 YYNGEE. The CDR3 runs 15 residues. Trimming took 0 bases from V and 7 from J; bases not matched to a gene: 4. The chain's CDR3 is CASSVGGQGLNEQFF. The CDR3 DNA reads as TGTGCCAGCAGCGTAGGGGGACAGGGGTTAAATGAGCAGTTCTTC.

The chain carries TRBV18 and TRBJ2-3, with D unresolved. This CDR3 comprises 14 residues. Trimming pared 2 bases from V and 2 bases from J, leaving 8 bases between. CDR1 KGHSH and CDR2 LQKENI come from the germline V gene. The CDR3 loop is CASSPNWLTDTQYF. CDR3 in DNA: TGTGCCAGCTCACCAAACTGGCTCACAGATACGCAGTATTTT. Filled out from reference TRBV18 and TRBJ2-3, the complete variable domain reads NAGVMQNPRHLVRRRGQEARLRCSPMKGHSHVYWYRQLPEEGLKFMVYLQKENIIDESGMPKERFSAEFPKEGPSILRIQQVVRGDSAAYFCASSPNWLTDTQYFGPGTRLTVL.

The chain employs TRBV20-1 and TRBJ1-2; a weak D match, TRBD1 (6 bases). The CDR3 loop spans 11 amino acids. The germline V and J ends were trimmed by 7 bases and 10 bases, with 16 bases remaining between them. Looked up from germline, CDR1 is DFQATT and CDR2 is SNEGSKA (reference sequence). CDR3 residues: CSVFLGGAYTF. The CDR3 DNA reads as TGCAGTGTTTTCCTGGGGGGGGCCTACACCTTC.

Notes on this clone: The sample contains more than one DNA sequence encoding this CDR3. The chain uses TRBV18 and TRBJ2-5; D ambiguous. With 3 bases removed from V and 2 bases from J, the gap between germline ends came to 4 bases. The CDR3 totals 12 residues. Germline CDR1 KGHSH, CDR2 LQKENI. CDR3 nucleotides: TGTGCCAGCTCACCCTCGCAAGAGACCCAGTACTTC. Residues: CASSPSQETQYF. Combining the CDR3 with reference TRBV18 and TRBJ2-5 gives the whole variable domain NAGVMQNPRHLVRRRGQEARLRCSPMKGHSHVYWYRQLPEEGLKFMVYLQKENIIDESGMPKERFSAEFPKEGPSILRIQQVVRGDSAAYFCASSPSQETQYFGPGTRLLVL.

As regards this clone: Mismatch with germline at one junction end may stem from a read error. This sequence joins TRBV7-7 and TRBJ2-1; no firm D call. Germline V gene sequence: CDR1 SSHAT, CDR2 FNYEAQ (reference sequence). The CDR3 is 13 amino acids. DNA for the CDR3: TGTGCTAGCAGCTCCCGCCTACACAATGAGCAGTTCTTC. It translates to CASSSRLHNEQFF. Complete variable domain (other parts from reference TRBV7-7 and TRBJ2-1): GAGVSQSPRYKVTKRGQDVTLRCDPISSHATLYWYQQALGQGPEFLTYFNYEAQPDKSGLPSDRFSAERPEGSISTLTIQRTEQRDSAMYRCASSSRLHNEQFFGPGTRLTVL.

The gene calls are TRBV2 and TRBJ2-3, with 9 nucleotides matching TRBD1. The CDR3 spans 18 residues. CDR1 and CDR2 from the germline V gene are SNHLY and FYNNEI. V trimming: 0 bases; J trimming: 5 bases; junction bases outside the gene matches: 12. CDR3 in DNA: TGTGCCAGCAGTGAAGCGGGGGTGTGGGACAGGGAGGAAGATACGCAGTATTTT. It translates to CASSEAGVWDREEDTQYF.

The CDR3 sequence: CASSLAGEYNEQFF. The CDR3 bases are TGTGCCAGCAGCTTAGCGGGAGAGTACAATGAGCAGTTCTTC. The V call is TRBV7-3, the J call TRBJ2-1; TRBD2 agrees at 7 bases. The germline V gene has CDR1 SGHTA and CDR2 FQGTGA. This CDR3 comprises 14 residues. Germline trimming cut 2 bases from V and 4 bases from J; bases unmatched to any gene: 2.

V and J are TRBV11-2 and TRBJ1-1, with D possibly being TRBD1 (6 bases). Trimming cost V 6 bases and J 8 bases, with 13 bases left between them. Germline V gene sequence: CDR1 SGHAT, CDR2 FQNNGV. The CDR3 extends over 12 amino acids. The CDR3 DNA is TGTGCCAGCAGTCAGAACAGGGTAGAAGCTTTCTTT. Translation: CASSQNRVEAFF.

This chain connects TRBV5-4 to TRBJ1-3; 8 bases are a match to TRBD1. The junction had 4 bases not matched to a gene; V was cut back by 0 bases and J by 2 bases. This CDR3 spans 16 amino acids. Germline V gene data show CDR1 as SGHNT and CDR2 as YYREEE (reference sequence). The CDR3 nucleotides read TGTGCCAGCAGCTTGGATCCCAGGGGGCCTGGAAACACCATATATTTT. Protein sequence: CASSLDPRGPGNTIYF.

CDR3 coding DNA: TGTGCCAGCAGTCCTTGGGGACAAACTAATGAAAAACTGTTTTTT. Translating it yields CASSPWGQTNEKLFF. The chain has TRBV28 and TRBJ1-4; tentative D call: TRBD1 (6 bases). Trimming left V 5 bases short and J 1 base short, with 11 bases between. This CDR3 contains 15 residues. Germline lookup yields CDR1 MDHEN and CDR2 SYDVKM.

The rearrangement joins TRBV2 to TRBJ2-1; weak D call: TRBD2 (5 bases). In germline, CDR1 is SNHLY, CDR2 FYNNEI. The CDR3 is made up of 14 amino acids. Trimming stripped 2 bases from V and 6 bases from J, with 11 bases between. The CDR3 is CASSEFGVPNEQFF. Written as DNA, the CDR3 is TGTGCCAGCAGTGAATTCGGGGTTCCCAATGAGCAGTTCTTC. The full variable domain, completed using reference TRBV2 and TRBJ2-1, is EPEVTQTPSHQVTQMGQEVILRCVPISNHLYFYWYRQILGQKVEFLVSFYNNEISEKSEIFDDQFSVERPDGSNFTLKIRSTKLEDSAMYFCASSEFGVPNEQFFGPGTRLTVL.

The gene calls are TRBV5-8 and TRBJ1-2; 9 bases are shared with TRBD1. CDR1 and CDR2 from the germline V gene are SGHTS and YDEGEE. This CDR3 has 13 amino acids. V was pared by 7 bases and J by 7 bases, with 8 bases of the junction left unmatched. The CDR3 bases are TGTGCCAGCCGAGAAACAGGGGGCGGTGGCTACACCTTC. The encoded protein is CASRETGGGGYTF.

The V gene is TRBV7-2, the J gene TRBJ2-7; 9 nucleotides match TRBD1. The CDR3 sequence is 14 residues long. Germline lookup yields CDR1 SGHTA and CDR2 FQGNSA. Trimming removed 4 bases from V and 2 bases from J; junction bases left unmatched: 3. The CDR3 protein is CASSSRTGAYEQYF. CDR3 bases: TGTGCCAGCAGCTCGAGGACAGGGGCCTACGAGCAGTACTTC.

The chain couples TRBV6-1 to TRBJ1-2; D remains unclear. The ends were cut back, 1 base at V and 5 bases at J, with 2 bases in the middle. There are 11 residues in the CDR3. Germline values: CDR1 MNHNS, CDR2 SASEGT. The CDR3 DNA reads TGTGCCAGCAGTGAAGGGTATGGCTACACCTTC. This translates into CASSEGYGYTF.

CDR3 coding DNA: TGTGCCAGCGGGGACAGGAGAACCTACGAGCAGTACTTC. It specifies CASGDRRTYEQYF. The chain links TRBV27 to TRBJ2-7; TRBD1 matches 8 bases. The CDR3 is 13 residues long. V dropped 8 bases and J dropped 2; count of bases not matched to a gene: 5. Germline assignment: CDR1 MNHEY and CDR2 SMNVEV (reference sequence).